A single TCR beta chain is shown here with its context. The data stem from a study of blood T cell repertoires in COVID-19. Study background: Samples taken during acute and convalescent COVID-19 were collected in the United States, Italy and Spain. Sample material is recorded as cDNA or gDNA derived from T cells, B-cell-depleted T cells, or PBMCs.

Per the authors' pipeline: Nucleated cell number was recorded as an estimate derived from reference gene primer amplification. Only in-frame clones appear in the TCRdb table, and some are missing; sequencing was by immunoSEQ multiplex PCR. V, J and clone size derive from that table, while D and trimming were established from the DNA sequence. The data hold around 190,000 clones, with about 83% observed a single time. This CDR3 has 16 residues. The ends were cut back, 1 base at V and 0 bases at J, with 10 bases in the middle. CDR1 LGHDT and CDR2 YNNKEL come from the germline V gene (reference sequence).

The clonotype originates from a human donor in a cohort sampled during active COVID-19. The chain joins TRBV3-1 (or the pseudogene TRBV3-2) to TRBJ1-3; no firm D call. The material sequenced was peripheral blood. CDR3 loop: CASSQGGGNSGNTIYF. CDR3 coding DNA: TGTGCCAGCAGCCAAGGTGGAGGCAACTCTGGAAACACCATATATTTT.